This entry is about one T cell receptor (beta chain). The clone's antigen remains unknown. No base qualities exist here, and no much larger clone lies one base off it. The time point label here, explained by the study, means: cells obtained before transplantation from donor or recipient. CD3+CD4+ and CD3+CD8+ populations were FACS-sorted from unstimulated pre-transplant donor and recipient cells taken from spleen or lymph nodes. These data are taken from a study of graft-versus-host responses after intestinal transplantation (dated by TCRdb to the early 2020s). Concerning the study at large: The transplants that recipients got were multivisceral, liver-intestinal, or isolated intestinal. To identify alloreactive clones, pre-transplant mixed lymphocyte reaction products were sequenced and compared with unstimulated pre-transplant donor and recipient T cells. A cohort of 24 intestinal transplant recipients, including one retransplant, was enrolled, and a few patients lacking pretransplant specimens were excluded. Bulk TCR-beta CDR3 sequencing was used to track graft-versus-host and host-versus-graft alloreactive T cell clones in the graft, circulation and bone marrow after intestinal transplantation. Donor T cell macrochimerism was defined as a peak of at least 4% donor T cells among recipient peripheral blood mononuclear cells. Rather than going through the commercial service, samples from a few later patients were sequenced in-house on an Illumina MiSeq and processed with MiXCR. Every recipient was given anti-thymocyte globulin induction, then maintenance tacrolimus and steroids for about three years.

General conclusions and limits of the study: The conclusions were limited by the relatively low number and heterogeneity of the intestinal transplant patients. Peak levels of circulating GvH clones were associated with declines in HvG clones early after transplant. GvH clones turned up in recipient bone marrow, with some appearing earlier in ileal mucosa or blood, a pattern consistent with an intestinal mucosal origin. Patients with donor T cell macrochimerism had high GvH to HvG T cell clonal ratios in their allografts.

Library generation was performed with the immunoSEQ multiplex PCR assay. For most patients, genomic DNA was isolated using the Qiagen DNeasy Blood and Tissue Kit and was shipped frozen to Adaptive Biotechnologies for TCR sequencing. Adaptive Biotechnologies carried out high-throughput TCR-beta CDR3 sequencing of genomic DNA for most patients. The authors' analysis ran thus. TCR sequencing data were retrieved from Adaptive's ImmunoSEQ software for 15 to 20 patients, whereas three other patients were processed with MiXCR and VDJtools. CD4 versus CD8 sorting errors were corrected by removing sequences found in both subsets at a frequency ratio below 5:1. CDR3 nucleotide sequences shared by donor and recipient were removed because the origin of these sequences could not be assigned. At least 2-fold expansion over unstimulated cells and a minimum CFSE-low frequency of 0.002% (template counts) or 0.001% (read counts) were required for clones to be classified as alloreactive. A clone was considered mappable if detected in the sequenced pre-transplant spleen, lymph node, or MLR CFSE-low populations of the donor or recipient. Cumulative frequency of alloreactive clones was calculated as a percentage of all sequences weighted by copy number. Drawn from immuneACCESS, this table holds only the in-frame rearrangements with V and J called that TCRdb kept. Clones are partly lost; checked studies trace under half to an unresolved V gene and leave the rest unexplained. The V and J calls and clone size are taken from that table; D and trimming were inferred from the DNA. A total of 85,000 to 90,000 clones appear in this sample, approximately 90% of them only once. Under 0.4% of the sample is held by the ten biggest clonotypes.

The specimen comprised unstimulated CD4+ T cells sorted from spleen or lymph node cells, sampled before transplant. This TCR was sampled from a human donor who was the organ donor for an intestinal transplant.

The nucleotide sequence is given as TGTGCCAGCTCACCGGGGCCTGCGAGGGATACGCAGTATTTT. This encodes CASSPGPARDTQYF. The sequence is built from TRBV18 and TRBJ2-3, with TRBD1 tentatively as D gene (5 bases match). The CDR3 numbers 14 residues from cysteine through phenylalanine. CDR3 DNA is the only sequence kept; it has 42 bases, read in frame from the first base. The junction shows trimming of 3 bases on V and 6 bases on J, plus 13 bases between the germline ends. CDR1 and CDR2, looked up from the germline V gene, are KGHSH and LQKENI.